This T cell receptor (beta chain) was profiled in a study of OX40 agonist ivuxolimab in advanced cancers. Produced via immunoSEQ multiplex PCR; TCRdb's table is partial and in-frame only. The sample contains roughly 7,700 clones, approximately 70% of which appear only once. Findings and limits, study-wide: Partial responders at 0.1-3.0 mg/kg showed near-lowest clonal expansion.

This CDR3 comprises 15 residues. The V and J ends lost 0 bases and 7 bases respectively, with 13 bases between them. Per germline, CDR1 LGHNA and CDR2 YSLEER. This clone was seen many times. Its specificity is unknown. Here the sequenced sample was CD4+ or CD8+ T cells sorted from blood, taken in a trial of the OX40 agonist ivuxolimab. The receptor was isolated from an adult with an advanced solid tumor such as melanoma, head and neck, liver or kidney cancer. J is TRBJ1-5 and V is TRBV4-3; D unresolved. In DNA form, the CDR3 reads TGCGCCAGCAGCCAAGATCATGGGGTCGCACAGCCCCAGCATTTT. Translating it yields CASSQDHGVAQPQHF.